The 23 T cell receptor beta chains reported below all come from one sample, sequenced in a study of T cell changes during pregnancy in multiple sclerosis. Here immunoSEQ multiplex PCR was the method, and the copy in TCRdb shows in-frame clones only, minus some. The data contain some 70,000 clones, 90% to 95% of them singletons. Here the sequenced sample was CD4+ T cells from peripheral blood mononuclear cells, taken in the third trimester of pregnancy. The receptors stem from a female donor in good health, enrolled as a control in a pregnancy study.

The V call is TRBV19, the J call TRBJ1-2; TRBD1 might be the D (6 bases). The V gene lost 3 bases and the J gene lost 3 bases, with 8 bases spanning the gap. The germline V gene encodes CDR1 LNHDA and CDR2 SQIVND (reference sequence). CDR3 size: 13 residues. The CDR3 region has the DNA TGTGCCAGTAGTATGTACAGGGACTATGGCTACACCTTC. The encoded protein is CASSMYRDYGYTF. Supplemented by reference TRBV19 and TRBJ1-2, the full variable domain reads DGGITQSPKYLFRKEGQNVTLSCEQNLNHDAMYWYRQDPGQGLRLIYYSQIVNDFQKGDIAEGYSVSREKKESFPLTVTSAQKNPTAFYLCASSMYRDYGYTFGSGTRLTVV.

The chain recombines TRBV6-6 with TRBJ1-6, with unresolved D. The CDR3 has 14 amino acids. V lost 2 bases and J 7 bases, leaving 9 bases between the germline ends. Germline V lookup: CDR1 MNHNY, CDR2 SVGAGI (reference sequence). The CDR3 protein is CASSYLQANSPLHF. In nucleotides, the CDR3 is TGTGCCAGCAGTTACCTCCAGGCCAATTCACCCCTCCACTTT.

This clone has more than one count but fewer than ten. CDR3 residues: CASSIAGDGYTF. CDR3 nucleotide sequence: TGTGCCAGTAGTATAGCGGGGGATGGCTACACCTTC. The rearrangement links TRBV19 to TRBJ1-2; possible D gene TRBD1, 5 bases. The length of the CDR3 is 12 residues. V was trimmed by 1 base and J by 6 bases, leaving 6 bases between them. The germline gives CDR1 LNHDA, CDR2 SQIVND (reference sequence).

The chain recombines TRBV5-1 with TRBJ1-2, with D tentatively TRBD1 (5 bases). This CDR3 is built from 15 residues. V was clipped by 0 bases and J by 8 bases, with 17 bases between them. Germline CDR1 is SGHRS and CDR2 is YFSETQ. The CDR3 reads CASSLDGGVAAGYTF. The CDR3, as DNA: TGCGCCAGCAGCTTGGACGGGGGGGTGGCAGCCGGCTACACCTTC.

The chain joins TRBV18 to TRBJ2-7, with D tentatively TRBD1 (6 bases). V was trimmed by 6 bases and J by 4 bases, leaving 16 bases between them. CDR1 and CDR2 (germline): KGHSH, LQKENI. This CDR3 is 14 amino acids long. CDR3 DNA: TGTGCCAGCTCCCCCCGGGACACTTCTTACGAGCAGTACTTC. The encoded protein is CASSPRDTSYEQYF.

The V gene is TRBV11-2, the J gene TRBJ1-3; D perhaps matches TRBD1 (5 bases). This CDR3 region has 17 residues. Germline V gene sequence: CDR1 SGHAT, CDR2 FQNNGV. Trimming took off 5 bases at V and 0 bases at J, with 17 bases between the two ends. CDR3 sequence (DNA): TGTGCCAGCAGCCCCGCGGGGGTACAGTACTCTGGAAACACCATATATTTT. Translation gives CASSPAGVQYSGNTIYF.

J is TRBJ2-7 and V is TRBV7-2; TRBD1 aligns across 10 bases. The ends lost 6 bases at V and 0 bases at J; junction bases unmatched: 2. Germline-derived CDR1 and CDR2 are SGHTA and FQGNSA. The CDR3 is 14 amino acids. The CDR3 region has the DNA TGTGCCAGCAGTAGGACAGGGGGCTCCTACGAGCAGTACTTC. Protein product: CASSRTGGSYEQYF.

This clone was counted once. The CDR3 loop is CATAQGSNQPQHF. The CDR3 nucleotides are TGTGCCACCGCGCAGGGTAGCAATCAGCCCCAGCATTTT. J is TRBJ1-5 and V is TRBV15; maybe TRBD1 (5 bases). Trimming removed 8 bases from V and 0 bases from J, with 8 bases in between. Germline V CDR1 and CDR2: LNHNV, YYDKDF (reference sequence). The CDR3 consists of 13 residues.

The J gene is TRBJ2-7, the V gene TRBV5-1, with TRBD1 matching over 11 bases. This CDR3 comprises 14 residues. Germline loops: CDR1 SGHRS, CDR2 YFSETQ. V trimming: 3 bases; J trimming: 6 bases; junction bases outside the gene matches: 5. The CDR3 DNA is TGCGCCAGCAGCTCGTGGACAGGGGGCGGCGAGCAGTACTTC. Encoded protein: CASSSWTGGGEQYF.

This clone was counted a single time. J is TRBJ2-1 and V is TRBV10-3; TRBD1 matches at 9 bases. Germline V gene lookup returns CDR1 ENHRY and CDR2 SYGVKD. The V segment lost 11 bases and the J segment 5 bases; nucleotides outside the gene matches: 7. The CDR3 sequence is 13 residues long. The CDR3 spells CAAGTGSNNEQFF. In nucleotides, the CDR3 is TGTGCCGCCGGGACAGGGTCCAACAATGAGCAGTTCTTC.

This chain links TRBV30 with TRBJ2-3; a possible D gene is TRBD2 (7 bases). This CDR3 is 14 amino acids long. CDR1 is GTSNPN and CDR2 is SVGIG in the germline V gene (reference sequence). Trimming removed 3 bases at V and 0 bases at J, with 10 bases between. CDR3: CAWRGGASTDTQYF. In DNA form, the CDR3 reads TGTGCCTGGAGGGGGGGGGCTAGCACAGATACGCAGTATTTT.

This clone was recorded a few times. The J gene is TRBJ1-1, the V gene TRBV9; possible D gene TRBD1, 5 bases. V lost 3 bases to trimming and J lost 1 base, with 13 bases between them. This CDR3 is built from 15 residues. Germline V CDR1 and CDR2: SGDLS, YYNGEE. The CDR3 DNA reads TGTGCCAGCAGCGACAGGACGGCTGAGAACACTGAAGCTTTCTTT. It encodes CASSDRTAENTEAFF.

This rearrangement joins TRBV5-1 to TRBJ2-7; D remains unclear. CDR3 length equals 13 residues. From germline, CDR1 is SGHRS and CDR2 YFSETQ. The V end lost 0 bases, the J end lost 5 bases, and 9 bases lay between the germline ends. In DNA form, the CDR3 reads TGCGCCAGCAGCTTGGGACACCGAGACGAGCAGTACTTC. As protein: CASSLGHRDEQYF.

The CDR3 DNA reads TGTGCCAGCAGCCGTAGCGAGACCTACGAGCAGTACTTC. Its translation is CASSRSETYEQYF. The chain is built from TRBV7-3 and TRBJ2-7; possible D gene TRBD2, 5 bases. The V gene lost 5 bases and the J gene lost 2 bases, with 10 bases spanning the gap. Germline V gives CDR1 SGHTA, CDR2 FQGTGA. This CDR3 spans 13 amino acids.

This chain joins TRBV29-1 and TRBJ2-1, with 9 positions matching TRBD2. This CDR3 comprises 15 residues. With V trimmed by 4 bases and J by 4 bases, 8 bases remained unmatched. The germline CDR1 and CDR2 sequences are SQVTM and ANQGSEA. CDR3 amino acids: CSVVGAGGLYNEQFF. The CDR3 bases are TGCAGCGTTGTCGGCGCGGGGGGGCTATACAATGAGCAGTTCTTC.

The CDR3 spells CASSELAVSYEQYF. The CDR3 bases are TGTGCCAGCAGTGAACTAGCGGTATCCTACGAGCAGTACTTC. The V call is TRBV6-1, the J call TRBJ2-7, with 7 bases identical to TRBD2. The CDR3 runs to 14 residues. J gave up 1 base and V 2 bases, and 2 bases lay outside the gene matches. Germline CDR1 and CDR2: MNHNS and SASEGT.

V and J are TRBV30 and TRBJ2-3; no firm D call. In germline, CDR1 is GTSNPN, CDR2 SVGIG (reference sequence). The CDR3 contains 11 residues. Trimming removed 3 bases from V and 4 bases from J, with 5 bases in between. CDR3 sequence reads: CAWSTADTQYF. DNA for the CDR3: TGTGCCTGGAGCACGGCAGATACGCAGTATTTT.

The chain has TRBV18 and TRBJ1-3; D possibly corresponds to TRBD1 (5 bases). V was pared by 4 bases and J by 1 base, with 26 bases between. This CDR3 contains 20 residues. Germline CDR1 is KGHSH and CDR2 is LQKENI. This CDR3 is CASSLLTGLGGKSSGNTIYF. CDR3 sequence (DNA): TGTGCCAGCTCACTACTTACGGGACTTGGAGGAAAATCGTCTGGAAACACCATATATTTT.

This clone was counted once. This chain joins TRBV21-1 and TRBJ1-2; TRBD1, as called in the table, went unchecked against the DNA. TRBV21-1 is recorded as a pseudogene. CDR3 size: 13 residues. The CDR3 protein is CASGKHRVHGYTF. The CDR3 bases are TGTGCCAGCGGCAAACACAGGGTCCATGGCTACACCTTC.

This sequence joins TRBV27 and TRBJ2-7; 9 bases map to TRBD1. The V gene end was trimmed by 6 bases and the J gene end by 4 bases; junction bases not matched to a gene: 10. CDR1 is MNHEY and CDR2 is SMNVEV in the germline V gene (reference sequence). This CDR3 contains 15 residues. CDR3 sequence reads: CASRSGTGYWYEQYF. DNA for the CDR3: TGTGCCAGCAGATCCGGGACAGGGTATTGGTACGAGCAGTACTTC.

The J gene is TRBJ2-5, the V gene TRBV7-3; a possible D gene is TRBD2 (7 bases). This CDR3 comprises 15 residues. Between the trimmed V and J ends, which lost 6 bases and 5 bases, there was a span of 19 bases. CDR1 SGHTA and CDR2 FQGTGA come from the germline V gene. DNA for the CDR3: TGTGCCAGCAGTCCTTTTGACGGGGGGCGGGAGACCCAGTACTTC. It is translated as CASSPFDGGRETQYF.

The J gene is TRBJ2-3, the V gene TRBV2; 10 positions agree with TRBD2. The CDR3 loop spans 14 amino acids. After removal of 8 bases from V and 0 bases from J, the junction contained 2 bases not matched to a gene. Germline assignment: CDR1 SNHLY and CDR2 FYNNEI. The chain's CDR3 is CASLAGVSTDTQYF. For the CDR3, the DNA is TGTGCCAGCCTAGCGGGAGTCAGCACAGATACGCAGTATTTT.

The table lists this clone with a count of one. This chain connects TRBV5-6 to TRBJ2-3, with 7 bases identical to TRBD2. This CDR3 is 16 amino acids long. V lost 1 base to trimming and J lost 1 base; unmatched junction nucleotides: 6. Germline V gives CDR1 SGHDT, CDR2 YYEEEE. In DNA form, the CDR3 reads TGTGCCAGCAGCTTGTATGGCGGGGGAGGCACAGATACGCAGTATTTT. It encodes CASSLYGGGGTDTQYF.